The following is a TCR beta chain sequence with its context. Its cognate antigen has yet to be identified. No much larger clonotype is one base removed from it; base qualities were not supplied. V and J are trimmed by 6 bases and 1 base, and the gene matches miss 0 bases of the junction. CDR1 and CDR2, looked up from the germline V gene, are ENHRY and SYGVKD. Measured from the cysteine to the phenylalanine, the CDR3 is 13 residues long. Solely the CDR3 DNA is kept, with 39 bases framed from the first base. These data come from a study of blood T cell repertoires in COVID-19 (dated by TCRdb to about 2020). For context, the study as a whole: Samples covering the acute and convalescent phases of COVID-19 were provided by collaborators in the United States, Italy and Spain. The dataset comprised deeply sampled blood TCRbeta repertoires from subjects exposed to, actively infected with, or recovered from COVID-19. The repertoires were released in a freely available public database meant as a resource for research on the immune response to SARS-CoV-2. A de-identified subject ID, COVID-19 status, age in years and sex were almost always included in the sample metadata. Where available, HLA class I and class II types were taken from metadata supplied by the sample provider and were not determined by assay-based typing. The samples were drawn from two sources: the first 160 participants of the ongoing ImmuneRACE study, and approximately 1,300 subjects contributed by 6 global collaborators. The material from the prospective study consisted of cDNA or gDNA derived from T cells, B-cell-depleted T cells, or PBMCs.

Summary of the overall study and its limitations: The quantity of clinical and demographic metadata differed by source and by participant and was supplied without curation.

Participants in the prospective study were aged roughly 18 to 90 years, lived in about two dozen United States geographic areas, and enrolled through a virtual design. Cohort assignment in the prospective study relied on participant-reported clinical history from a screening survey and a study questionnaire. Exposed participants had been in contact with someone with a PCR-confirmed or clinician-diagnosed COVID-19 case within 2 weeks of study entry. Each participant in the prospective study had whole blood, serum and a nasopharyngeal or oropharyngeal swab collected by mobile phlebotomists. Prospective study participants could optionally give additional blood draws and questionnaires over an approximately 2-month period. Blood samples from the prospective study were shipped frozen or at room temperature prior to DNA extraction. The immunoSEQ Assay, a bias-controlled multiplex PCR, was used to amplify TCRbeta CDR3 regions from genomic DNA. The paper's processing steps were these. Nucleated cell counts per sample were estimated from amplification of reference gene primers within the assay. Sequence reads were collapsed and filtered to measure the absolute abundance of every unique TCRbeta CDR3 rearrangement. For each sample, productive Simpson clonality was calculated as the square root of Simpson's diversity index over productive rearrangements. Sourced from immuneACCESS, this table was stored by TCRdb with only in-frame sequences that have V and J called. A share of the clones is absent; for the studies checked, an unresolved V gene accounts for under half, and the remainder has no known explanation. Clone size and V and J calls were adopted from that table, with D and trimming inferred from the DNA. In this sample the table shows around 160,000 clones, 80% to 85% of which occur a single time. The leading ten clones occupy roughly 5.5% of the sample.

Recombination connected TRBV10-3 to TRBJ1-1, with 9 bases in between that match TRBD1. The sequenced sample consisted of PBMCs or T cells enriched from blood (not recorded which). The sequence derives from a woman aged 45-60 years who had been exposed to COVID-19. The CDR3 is CAIRDRGNTEAFF. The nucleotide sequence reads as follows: TGTGCCATCAGGGACAGGGGGAACACTGAAGCTTTCTTT.